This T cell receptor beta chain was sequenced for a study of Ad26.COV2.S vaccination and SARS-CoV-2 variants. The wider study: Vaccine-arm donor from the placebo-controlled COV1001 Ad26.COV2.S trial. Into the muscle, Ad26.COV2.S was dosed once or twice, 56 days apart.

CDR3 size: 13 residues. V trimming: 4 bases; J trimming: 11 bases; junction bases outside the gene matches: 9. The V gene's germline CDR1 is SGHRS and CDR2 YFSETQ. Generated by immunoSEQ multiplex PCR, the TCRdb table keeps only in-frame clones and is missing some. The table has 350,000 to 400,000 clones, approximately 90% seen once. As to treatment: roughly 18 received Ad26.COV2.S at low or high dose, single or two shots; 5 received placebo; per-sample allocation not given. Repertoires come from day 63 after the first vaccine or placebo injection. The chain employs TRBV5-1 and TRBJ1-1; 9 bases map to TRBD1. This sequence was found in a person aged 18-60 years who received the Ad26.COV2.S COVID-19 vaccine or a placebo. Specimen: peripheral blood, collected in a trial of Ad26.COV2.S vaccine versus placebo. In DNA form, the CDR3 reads TGCGCCAGCAGCACACAGGGGGCGCAATTGGCTTTCTTT. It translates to CASSTQGAQLAFF. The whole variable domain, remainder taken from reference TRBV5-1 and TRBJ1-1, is KAGVTQTPRYLIKTRGQQVTLSCSPISGHRSVSWYQQTPGQGLQFLFEYFSETQRNKGNFPGRFSGRQFSNSRSEMNVSTLELGDSALYLCASSTQGAQLAFFGQGTRLTVV.